The rows below give T cell receptor beta chains drawn from one sample of a study of blood T cell repertoires in COVID-19. TCRdb keeps only in-frame clones here, not all; method: immunoSEQ multiplex PCR. This table holds more than 20,000 clones, less than 85% found once. Input material: peripheral blood. The receptors were sampled from a man aged 55 to 70 with active COVID-19. Both conserved end residues are part of each CDR3. Fields, in order: J gene, D gene, V gene, clone size, CDR3 DNA, CDR3 protein. The D gene is left open where the match is weak. A row's size may be missing; if present it is once, few, many or a size class.

TRBJ2-7 TRBD1 TRBV19 . TGTGCCAGTAGTATGGGGGACAGGAGGAACGAGCAGTACTTC CASSMGDRRNEQYF
TRBJ2-3 . TRBV12-5 . TGTGCTAGTGGTTCCCCAAGTAGCTCTACGCAGTATTTT CASGSPSSSTQYF
TRBJ2-1 TRBD2 TRBV5-1 . TGCGCCAGCAGCTCGGTGACTAGCGGGAGTGGTAATGAGCAGTTCTTC CASSSVTSGSGNEQFF
TRBJ2-2 TRBD1 TRBV5-1 . TGCGCCAGCAGGTTGACAGGGATCGACACCGGGGAGCTGTTTTTT CASRLTGIDTGELFF
TRBJ1-2 TRBD1 TRBV5-1 . TGCGCCAGCAGCTTAACAGGGGCGGACTATGGCTACACCTTC CASSLTGADYGYTF
TRBJ2-1 . TRBV27 . TGTGCCAGCAAACCCCGGGAAACCTACAATGAGCAGTTCTTC CASKPRETYNEQFF
TRBJ1-1 TRBD1 TRBV2 . TGTGCCAGCAGGATAGACAGGGCCAACACTGAAGCTTTCTTT CASRIDRANTEAFF
TRBJ2-5 TRBD1 TRBV19 . TGTGCCAGTAGTGTCGGACAGGGGGTCGGAGAGACCCAGTACTTC CASSVGQGVGETQYF
TRBJ2-1 TRBD2 TRBV10-3 . TGTGCCATCAGGGAGACTAGCGGGGTTTTGGGCAATGAGCAGTTCTTC CAIRETSGVLGNEQFF
TRBJ1-2 TRBD1 TRBV9 . TGTGCCAGCAGCGTAGCAGCTTCTTGGGACAGCCAAACTAACTATGGCTACACCTTC CASSVAASWDSQTNYGYTF
TRBJ1-2 TRBD1 TRBV27 . TGTGCCAGCAGTTTATCGCTGGACAGGGGAGTCTATGGCTACACCTTC CASSLSLDRGVYGYTF
TRBJ1-1 . TRBV7-9 . TGTGCCAGCAGCTTAGCAGGGGTTCAGACTGAAGCTTTCTTT CASSLAGVQTEAFF
TRBJ2-1 TRBD1 TRBV11-3 . TGTGCCAGCAGCCGACAGGGCAGCTCCTACAATGAGCAGTTCTTC CASSRQGSSYNEQFF
TRBJ1-3 . TRBV9 . TGTGCCAGCAGCTATAGTCCGTCGGACACCATATATTTT CASSYSPSDTIYF
TRBJ1-1 TRBD1 TRBV7-2 . TGTGCCAGCAGCCTGGGACAGTATGGGACTGAAGCTTTCTTT CASSLGQYGTEAFF
TRBJ1-2 . TRBV30 . TGTGCCTGGAGTGCACAGGTTAACTATGGCTACACCTTC CAWSAQVNYGYTF
TRBJ2-5 . TRBV9 . TGTGCCAGCAGCGTAGCGAACTGGCCCGGGGGACAAGAGACCCAGTACTTC CASSVANWPGGQETQYF
TRBJ2-7 TRBD2 TRBV19 once TGTGCCAGTAGTATTGATAGCGGGAATTACGAGCAGTACTTC CASSIDSGNYEQYF
TRBJ2-7 . TRBV7-2 . TGTGCCAGCAGCTTTGACAGGACAACATACGAGCAGTACTTC CASSFDRTTYEQYF
TRBJ2-3 TRBD1 TRBV19 . TGTGCCAGTAGTATCTCTCAGGGGGCAGATACGCAGTATTTT CASSISQGADTQYF
TRBJ2-7 . TRBV6-5 . TGTGCCAGCAGCGGGGATCCTAGAACGGGGAAGTACTTC CASSGDPRTGKYF
TRBJ2-3 TRBD1 TRBV18 . TGTGCCAGCTCACCACTAACAGGGGATGGGGGAGTCACAGATACGCAGTATTTT CASSPLTGDGGVTDTQYF
TRBJ1-2 TRBD1 TRBV28 . TGTGCCAGCGTATCGGGACAGTTAGTCTATGGCTACACCTTC CASVSGQLVYGYTF
TRBJ1-1 TRBD1 TRBV6-5 . TGTGCCAGCAGTTACTCACACAGGGGCGAGACTGAAGCTTTCTTT CASSYSHRGETEAFF
TRBJ2-1 TRBD2 TRBV4-2 . TGTGCCAGCAGACAGAGGACTAGCGGCAATGAGCAGTTCTTC CASRQRTSGNEQFF
TRBJ2-1 TRBD2 TRBV5-4 . TGTGCCAGCAGCGCTAGCGGGAGTCATTACAATGAGCAGTTCTTC CASSASGSHYNEQFF
TRBJ1-2 TRBD1 TRBV29-1 . TGCAGCGTCTTCCCGGGGACAGGGTCCGGCTACACCTTC CSVFPGTGSGYTF
TRBJ1-5 . TRBV3-1/TRBV3-2 . TGTGCCAGCAGCCAAGATAGAGGGGGTGGCCAGCCCCAGCATTTT CASSQDRGGGQPQHF
TRBJ2-1 TRBD2 TRBV11-2 . TGTGCCAGCAGCTCTGTAGCGGGAGCGTACAATGAGCAGTTCTTC CASSSVAGAYNEQFF
TRBJ2-7 . TRBV27 . TGTGCCAGCAACGGGGGGCCCTACGAGCAGTACTTC CASNGGPYEQYF
TRBJ1-3 . TRBV2 . TGTGCCAGCAGTCCAGGACAGAGCTCTGGAAACACCATATATTTT CASSPGQSSGNTIYF
TRBJ2-5 . TRBV6-5 . TGTGCCAGCAGTTACTTGGCTAGCGCGGAGACCCAGTACTTC CASSYLASAETQYF
TRBJ2-3 TRBD2 TRBV19 . TGTGCCAGTAGTTCGGGACTAGAGGGCACAGATACGCAGTATTTT CASSSGLEGTDTQYF
TRBJ2-3 . TRBV6-6 few TGTGCCAGCAGTTACTCGGCGGGACCCCTCCCAGATACGCAGTATTTT CASSYSAGPLPDTQYF
TRBJ2-2 . TRBV19 . TGTGCCAGTCAGGGACTTTGGAACACCGGGGAGCTGTTTTTT CASQGLWNTGELFF
TRBJ2-5 TRBD2 TRBV7-2 . TGTGCCAGCAGCTCCATCGGGCGGGAGTCGCGAGAGACCCAGTACTTC CASSSIGRESRETQYF
TRBJ2-7 . TRBV6-5 . TGTGCCAGCAGCCCCGAGATGGCCTACGAGCAGTACTTC CASSPEMAYEQYF
TRBJ1-6 . TRBV19 . TGTGCCAGTAGTACAACCAGCGGTTCACCCCTCCACTTT CASSTTSGSPLHF
TRBJ2-5 . TRBV2 . TGTGCCAGCAGTGAAGCAGGGGTGGAGACCCAGTACTTC CASSEAGVETQYF
TRBJ1-2 TRBD1 TRBV7-2 . TGTGCCAGCAGCTTAGCGGTTGGACAGGGGCCGCTCCGTTTCTTC CASSLAVGQGPLRFF
TRBJ2-3 TRBD2 TRBV5-4 . TGTGCCAGCAGCTTCGCTAGCGGGAGGTCTTTAGATACGCAGTATTTT CASSFASGRSLDTQYF
TRBJ2-1 TRBD2 TRBV30 . TGTGCCTGGAGGAGCGGGAGTGGCTACAATGAGCAGTTCTTC CAWRSGSGYNEQFF
TRBJ2-7 TRBD2 TRBV19 . TGTGCCAGTCAGAATCGAGCGGGAGGGTCCTACGAGCAGTACTTC CASQNRAGGSYEQYF
TRBJ2-2 . TRBV19 . TGTGCCAGTAACAATCTCTGGGACAAAGCGAACACCGGGGAGCTGTTTTTT CASNNLWDKANTGELFF
TRBJ2-7 . TRBV18 . TGTGCCAGCTCACCTCAGGGCACCTACTCCTACGAGCAGTACTTC CASSPQGTYSYEQYF
TRBJ2-1 TRBD1 TRBV13 . TGTGCCAGCAGTCCCACTGAATCCAGTGGGACAGCCTCCTACAATGAGCAGTTCTTC CASSPTESSGTASYNEQFF
TRBJ2-1 . TRBV18 . TGTGCCAGCTCACGAGTGTCAGGGGGGACCAATGAGCAGTTCTTC CASSRVSGGTNEQFF
TRBJ2-1 . TRBV6-5 . TGTGCCAGCAGTTCAACGACTAGGGGCTTAAATAATGAGCAGTTCTTC CASSSTTRGLNNEQFF
TRBJ2-2 TRBD2 TRBV7-9 . TGTGCCAGCAGCACTAGCGGGAACCTGGCCGGGGAGCTGTTTTTT CASSTSGNLAGELFF